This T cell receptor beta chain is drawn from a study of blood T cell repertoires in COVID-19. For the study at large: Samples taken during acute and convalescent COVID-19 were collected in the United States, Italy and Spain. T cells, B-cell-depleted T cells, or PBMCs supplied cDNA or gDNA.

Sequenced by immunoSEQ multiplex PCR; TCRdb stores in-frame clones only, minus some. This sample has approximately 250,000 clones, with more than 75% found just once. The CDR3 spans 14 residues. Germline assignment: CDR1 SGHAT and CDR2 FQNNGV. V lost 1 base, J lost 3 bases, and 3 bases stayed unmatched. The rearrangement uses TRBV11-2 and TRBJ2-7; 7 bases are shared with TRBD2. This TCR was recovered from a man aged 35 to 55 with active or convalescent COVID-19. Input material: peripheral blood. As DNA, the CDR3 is TGTGCCAGCAGCTTAGCTAGCGGCTTCTACGAGCAGTACTTC. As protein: CASSLASGFYEQYF.